This passage covers 8 T cell receptor beta chains from one sample sequenced in a study of blood T cell repertoires in COVID-19. The repertoire was sequenced with immunoSEQ multiplex PCR; TCRdb's copy has only in-frame clones and lacks some. The profile shows under 350,000 clones, 89% of them singletons. The sample comprised peripheral blood. The receptors stem from a woman in her thirties with COVID-19, enrolled during active disease.

The chain has TRBV5-1 and TRBJ2-5, with 7 bases that match TRBD1. The CDR3 covers 13 residues. Germline CDR1 reads SGHRS; CDR2 reads YFSETQ. Trimming at V came to 9 bases and at J to 2 bases, leaving 7 bases not matched to a gene. CDR3 nucleotide sequence: TGCGCCACCGCGATGACAGGGCAAGAGACCCAGTACTTC. Protein sequence: CATAMTGQETQYF. Filled out from reference TRBV5-1 and TRBJ2-5, the complete variable domain reads KAGVTQTPRYLIKTRGQQVTLSCSPISGHRSVSWYQQTPGQGLQFLFEYFSETQRNKGNFPGRFSGRQFSNSRSEMNVSTLELGDSALYLCATAMTGQETQYFGPGTRLLVL.

The CDR3 DNA sequence: TGTGCCAGCAGTTACCTGGGGGGAACAGATACGCAGTATTTT. The encoded protein is CASSYLGGTDTQYF. The chain recombines TRBV27 with TRBJ2-3; possibly TRBD2 for D (6 bases). CDR3 length equals 14 residues. Trimming removed 4 bases at V and 3 bases at J, with 11 bases between. Germline V lookup: CDR1 MNHEY, CDR2 SMNVEV (reference sequence).

The V call is TRBV3-1 (or the pseudogene TRBV3-2), the J call TRBJ1-1, with no clear D. Trimming left V 4 bases short and J 9 bases short, with 15 bases between. In germline, CDR1 is LGHDT, CDR2 YNNKEL (reference sequence). The CDR3 is made up of 13 amino acids. The CDR3 here is CASSLGEGRKAFF. In nucleotides, the CDR3 is TGTGCCAGCAGCCTCGGTGAAGGGAGGAAAGCTTTCTTT.

This clone was detected a few times. V and J are TRBV6-5 and TRBJ2-2; maybe TRBD1 (5 bases). The CDR3 has 15 residues. In germline, CDR1 is MNHEY, CDR2 SVGAGI. The V end was cut by 2 bases, the J end by 6 bases, with 13 bases between. The DNA of the CDR3 is TGTGCCAGCAGTTACGGGGCAGGTGACGCCGGGGAGCTGTTTTTT. It yields the protein CASSYGAGDAGELFF.

The chain uses TRBV28 and TRBJ1-5; perhaps TRBD1 as D (6 bases). There are 14 residues in the CDR3. Germline values: CDR1 MDHEN, CDR2 SYDVKM. Trimming stripped 2 bases from V and 2 bases from J, with 7 bases between. This chain's CDR3 is CASSLGQRNQPQHF. CDR3 nucleotide sequence: TGTGCCAGCAGTTTAGGACAGCGCAATCAGCCCCAGCATTTT.

This chain connects TRBV7-8 to TRBJ2-2, with TRBD1 as a possible D gene (6 bases). The ends were cut back, 4 bases at V and 5 bases at J, with 17 bases in the middle. This CDR3 spans 16 amino acids. Germline-derived CDR1 and CDR2 are SGHVS and FQNEAQ. Here the CDR3 reads CASSSRDRLRTGELFF. In nucleotides, the CDR3 is TGTGCCAGCAGCTCCCGCGACAGGCTGCGGACCGGGGAGCTGTTTTTT.

The chain recombines TRBV29-1 with TRBJ2-1; 10 nucleotides match TRBD2. The CDR3 is 13 residues long. Germline loops: CDR1 SQVTM, CDR2 ANQGSEA. Unmatched junction bases numbered 3, after V lost 2 bases and J lost 8 bases. The CDR3 here is CSVESGGAYEQFF. Here the CDR3 DNA reads TGCAGCGTTGAAAGCGGGGGGGCCTATGAGCAGTTCTTC.

The genes are TRBV2 and TRBJ2-7, with D tentatively TRBD2 (6 bases). The CDR3 is 12 residues long. V gave up 11 bases and J gave up 1 base, with 12 bases separating them. CDR1 and CDR2 (germline): SNHLY, FYNNEI. CDR3 protein: CAGSGTSYEQYF. The CDR3 DNA reads TGTGCCGGGTCCGGGACTTCCTACGAGCAGTACTTC.